This entry lists 21 T cell receptor beta chains sequenced from one sample in a study of blood T cells in healthy people across ages. With a J-beta primer mix and a sample-barcoded 5' primer, a second PCR ran roughly 6 to 11 cycles. TCRdb independently ran MiXCR on the 5' RACE reads; one entry per CDR3 protein. Among over 700,000 distinct CDR3 sequences listed, approximately 53% were seen once. Sequencing was performed on blood. The receptors were gathered from a man of 80 years or more in good health.

The rearrangement uses TRBV6-1 and TRBJ2-5; 11 bases are shared with TRBD2. Near its end, the DNA agrees better with TRBJ2-7, so the J call may be wrong. The germline V gene has CDR1 MNHNS and CDR2 SASEGT. The CDR3 totals 17 residues. The CDR3 here is CASSRTGTSGIFYEQYF. Written as DNA, the CDR3 is TGTGCCAGCAGTCGGACCGGGACTAGCGGAATTTTCTACGAGCAGTACTTC.

This clonotype was detected only a few times. The chain has TRBV20-1 and TRBJ1-2, with TRBD1 identical over 7 bases. CDR1 and CDR2 (germline): DFQATT, SNEGSKA (reference sequence). CDR3 length equals 12 residues. V shed 7 bases, J shed 2 bases, and the junction held 4 bases outside the gene matches. As DNA, the CDR3 is TGCAGTGGGACGGGACAGAACTATGGCTACACCTTC. Its protein product is CSGTGQNYGYTF.

This clonotype was detected a few times. The rearrangement links TRBV20-1 to TRBJ2-1; unclear D gene. CDR3 length equals 12 residues. The V end was cut by 3 bases, the J end by 7 bases, with 10 bases between. Germline V CDR1 and CDR2: DFQATT, SNEGSKA (reference sequence). The DNA for the CDR3 is TGCAGTGCTAGGTATCCCCCGAATGAGCAGTTCTTC. Its protein is CSARYPPNEQFF.

The chain links TRBV7-7 to TRBJ2-7, with no clear D. The better agreement between TRBJ2-5 and the DNA end casts doubt on the J call. The CDR3 extends over 13 amino acids. Per the germline V gene, CDR1 is SSHAT and CDR2 is FNYEAQ (reference sequence). The DNA for the CDR3 is TGTGCCAGCAGCTTAGCGTCCGGCCAGACCCAGTACTTC. This sequence encodes CASSLASGQTQYF.

A few counts support this clonotype. V gene TRBV29-1 combines with J gene TRBJ1-2; D perhaps matches TRBD1 (6 bases). The V end was cut by 0 bases, the J end by 8 bases, with 19 bases between. Germline-derived CDR1 and CDR2 are SQVTM and ANQGSEA. This CDR3 region has 15 residues. The CDR3 reads CSVEEMGRGFLGYTF. The CDR3 coding sequence is TGCAGCGTTGAAGAAATGGGCAGGGGATTCTTGGGCTACACCTTC. The complete variable domain, with remaining parts taken from reference TRBV29-1 and TRBJ1-2, reads SAVISQKPSRDICQRGTSLTIQCQVDSQVTMMFWYRQQPGQSLTLIATANQGSEATYESGFVIDKFPISRPNLTFSTLTVSNMSPEDSSIYLCSVEEMGRGFLGYTFGSGTRLTVV.

The CDR3 sequence is CASSLPRLAGGPLAQETQYF. CDR3 in DNA: TGCGCCAGCAGCCTACCGAGATTAGCGGGAGGGCCACTCGCTCAAGAGACCCAGTACTTC. The V call is TRBV4-1, the J call TRBJ2-5; 11 nucleotides match TRBD2. The CDR3 loop spans 20 amino acids. J was trimmed by 2 bases and V by 4 bases; bases with no gene match: 18. The germline gives CDR1 MGHRA, CDR2 YSYEKL.

The chain uses TRBV10-1 and TRBJ1-3; D remains ambiguous. This CDR3 contains 15 residues. Germline CDR1 reads WNHNN; CDR2 reads SYGVQD (reference sequence). The V end was cut by 0 bases, the J end by 0 bases, with 6 bases between. The CDR3 spells CASSESGSSGNTIYF. The CDR3 DNA is TGCGCCAGCAGTGAGTCGGGATCCTCTGGAAACACCATATATTTT.

This clonotype was picked up many times. The chain employs TRBV20-1 and TRBJ2-7; 9 nucleotides align to TRBD2. The ends lost 1 base at V and 3 bases at J; junction bases unmatched: 1. Looked up from germline, CDR1 is DFQATT and CDR2 is SNEGSKA (reference sequence). There are 13 residues in the CDR3. Here the CDR3 DNA reads TGCAGTGCTAGAGTTAGCGGGGGCTACGAGCAGTACTTC. This translates into CSARVSGGYEQYF.

This clonotype was counted a few times. This chain joins TRBV11-1 and TRBJ2-3, with TRBD2 as a possible D gene (5 bases). Germline V gene data show CDR1 as SGHAT and CDR2 as FQDESV (reference sequence). The V gene lost 2 bases and the J gene lost 1 base, with 13 bases spanning the gap. The CDR3 length is 16 residues. The DNA of the CDR3 is TGTGCCAGCAGCTTAAGAGCTCGAGCGGGCACAGATACGCAGTATTTT. Protein sequence: CASSLRARAGTDTQYF. The entire variable domain, with the rest obtained from reference TRBV11-1 and TRBJ2-3, is as follows: EAEVAQSPRYKITEKSQAVAFWCDPISGHATLYWYRQILGQGPELLVQFQDESVVDDSQLPKDRFSAERLKGVDSTLKIQPAELGDSAMYLCASSLRARAGTDTQYFGPGTRLTVL.

This clonotype was seen a handful of times. The rearrangement joins TRBV3-1 to TRBJ2-3; weak D call: TRBD1 (6 bases). The V end lost 4 bases, the J end lost 0 bases, and 14 bases lay between the germline ends. This CDR3 spans 16 amino acids. The germline V gene encodes CDR1 LGHDT and CDR2 YNNKEL (reference sequence). Here the CDR3 DNA reads TGTGCCAGCAGCCGAGGGCAGGGGATCAGCACAGATACGCAGTATTTT. This codes for CASSRGQGISTDTQYF.

This chain connects TRBV12-3 or TRBV12-4 to TRBJ1-2; 7 bases map to TRBD1. The CDR3 sequence is 13 residues long. With 6 bases clipped from V and 8 bases from J, the junction kept 9 bases outside the gene matches. CDR3 nucleotide sequence: TGTGCCAGCAGAATACAGGGGACTGACGGCTACACCTTC. It codes for CASRIQGTDGYTF.

The chain carries TRBV6-2 or TRBV6-3 and TRBJ1-2; D gene unclear. The CDR3 spans 14 residues. V dropped 2 bases and J dropped 0 bases, with 7 bases sitting between them. Germline lookup yields CDR1 MNHEY and CDR2 SVGEGT. CDR3 amino acids: CASSYGGTNYGYTF. In DNA, the CDR3 is TGTGCCAGCAGTTACGGCGGAACTAACTATGGCTACACCTTC.

The CDR3 protein is CASSLASRPNTGELFF. The CDR3 DNA reads TGTGCCAGCAGTTTAGCGAGCAGGCCGAACACCGGGGAGCTGTTTTTT. The chain couples TRBV12-3 or TRBV12-4 to TRBJ2-2; no clear D gene. V gave up 0 bases and J gave up 0 bases, with 8 bases separating them. The length of the CDR3 is 16 residues.

This chain uses TRBV20-1 with TRBJ2-1; 11 bases map to TRBD2. V lost 6 bases and J lost 6; bases outside the gene matches: 19. The length of the CDR3 is 18 residues. Germline loops: CDR1 DFQATT, CDR2 SNEGSKA (reference sequence). The CDR3: CSATVLGLAGHSGNEQFF. The CDR3 DNA reads TGCAGTGCCACCGTTCTAGGACTAGCGGGCCATTCTGGCAATGAGCAGTTCTTC.

The chain couples TRBV6-2 or TRBV6-3 to TRBJ2-7, with TRBD2 identical over 11 bases. The J segment lost 1 base and the V segment lost 7 bases, leaving 12 bases of the junction unmatched. The germline CDR1 and CDR2 sequences are MNHEY and SVGEGT. The CDR3 runs 17 residues. CDR3 loop: CASKDPGLAEHSYEQYF. In DNA, the CDR3 is TGTGCCAGCAAAGACCCGGGACTAGCGGAACATTCCTACGAGCAGTACTTC.

This clonotype was seen only a few times. V is TRBV7-8 and J is TRBJ2-7, with a possible D match to TRBD2 (6 bases). The CDR3 loop spans 14 amino acids. V was cut by 3 bases and J by 2 bases, with 11 bases left in between. CDR1 SGHVS and CDR2 FQNEAQ come from the germline V gene. CDR3 coding DNA: TGTGCCAGCAGCTTCGGGGACTTTACCTACGAGCAGTACTTC. Protein sequence: CASSFGDFTYEQYF.

This clonotype was seen a handful of times. This chain connects TRBV12-3 or TRBV12-4 to TRBJ2-5; unclear D gene. V lost 2 bases, J lost 5 bases, and 12 bases lay in between. The CDR3 has 14 residues. CDR3 residues: CASSLLRGVETQYF. For the CDR3, the DNA is TGTGCCAGCAGTTTACTCAGAGGCGTGGAGACCCAGTACTTC.

The chain couples TRBV2 to TRBJ2-5; D may be TRBD1 (6 bases). Germline V gene data show CDR1 as SNHLY and CDR2 as FYNNEI. The CDR3 has 13 amino acids. Trimming stripped 7 bases from V and 3 bases from J, with 12 bases between. Here the CDR3 reads CASNGGQKETQYF. CDR3 nucleotides: TGTGCCAGCAACGGAGGACAGAAAGAGACCCAGTACTTC. Full variable domain (outside the CDR3, taken from reference TRBV2 and TRBJ2-5): EPEVTQTPSHQVTQMGQEVILRCVPISNHLYFYWYRQILGQKVEFLVSFYNNEISEKSEIFDDQFSVERPDGSNFTLKIRSTKLEDSAMYFCASNGGQKETQYFGPGTRLLVL.

The chain is built from TRBV5-5 and TRBJ2-3, with 8 bases that match TRBD1. This CDR3 spans 18 amino acids. J gave up 2 bases and V 4 bases, and 15 bases lay outside the gene matches. Germline V gene lookup returns CDR1 SGHKS and CDR2 YYEKEE (reference sequence). The CDR3 loop is CASSEGQGSAIATDTQYF. The DNA of the CDR3 is TGTGCCAGCAGCGAAGGACAGGGTTCGGCTATTGCCACAGATACGCAGTATTTT.

Concerning this clonotype itself: At one end the junction does not follow the germline gene, possibly because of a read error. This chain uses TRBV7-2 with TRBJ2-5; D perhaps matches TRBD2 (5 bases). The V gene's germline CDR1 is SGHTA and CDR2 FQGNSA. This CDR3 is built from 16 residues. As DNA, the CDR3 is TGTGCCGGCAGCTTAGCGACCGGAGGTGGTTCGGAGACCCAGTATTTC. This sequence encodes CAGSLATGGGSETQYF.

The chain uses TRBV6-5 and TRBJ1-2; TRBD1 might be the D (6 bases). Germline V lookup: CDR1 MNHEY, CDR2 SVGAGI. V was cut by 4 bases and J by 1 base, with 16 bases left in between. The CDR3 loop spans 16 amino acids. The CDR3 here is CASSSWGGGSNYGYTF. Here the CDR3 DNA reads TGTGCCAGCAGTTCCTGGGGAGGGGGAAGTAACTATGGCTACACCTTC.